This T cell receptor beta chain was sequenced for a study of T cell changes during pregnancy in multiple sclerosis. The V and J ends lost 6 bases and 4 bases, in that order; junction bases with no gene match: 7. CDR3 length equals 15 residues. CDR1 is SGHTA, CDR2 FQGNSA, per germline. TCRdb's table, derived via immunoSEQ multiplex PCR, lists solely in-frame clones and lacks some. The top ten hold roughly 1% of the sample, which has tens of thousands of clones, roughly 93% seen once. The rearrangement uses TRBV7-2 and TRBJ2-1; 9 bases are shared with TRBD1. The material was peripheral blood, obtained in the first trimester of pregnancy. The TCR was taken from a female donor with multiple sclerosis, enrolled in a pregnancy study. The CDR3: CASRTGTGMYNEQFF. The CDR3 DNA is TGTGCCAGCAGAACCGGGACAGGGATGTACAATGAGCAGTTCTTC.